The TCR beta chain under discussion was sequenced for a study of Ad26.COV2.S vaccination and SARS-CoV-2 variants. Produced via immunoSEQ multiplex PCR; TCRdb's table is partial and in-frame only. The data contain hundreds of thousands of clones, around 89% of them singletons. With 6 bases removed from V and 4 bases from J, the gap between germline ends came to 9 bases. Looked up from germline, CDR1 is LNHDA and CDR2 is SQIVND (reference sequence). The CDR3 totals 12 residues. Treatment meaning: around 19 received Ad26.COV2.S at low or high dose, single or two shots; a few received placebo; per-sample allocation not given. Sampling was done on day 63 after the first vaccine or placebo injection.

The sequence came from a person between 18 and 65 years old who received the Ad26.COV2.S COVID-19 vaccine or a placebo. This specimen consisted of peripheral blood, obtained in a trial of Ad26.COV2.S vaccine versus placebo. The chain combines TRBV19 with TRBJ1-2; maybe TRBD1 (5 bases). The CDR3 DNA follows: TGTGCCAGTAGCCCCGGGGGCTATGGCTACACCTTC. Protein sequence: CASSPGGYGYTF. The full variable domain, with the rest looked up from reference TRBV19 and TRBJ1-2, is DGGITQSPKYLFRKEGQNVTLSCEQNLNHDAMYWYRQDPGQGLRLIYYSQIVNDFQKGDIAEGYSVSREKKESFPLTVTSAQKNPTAFYLCASSPGGYGYTFGSGTRLTVV.